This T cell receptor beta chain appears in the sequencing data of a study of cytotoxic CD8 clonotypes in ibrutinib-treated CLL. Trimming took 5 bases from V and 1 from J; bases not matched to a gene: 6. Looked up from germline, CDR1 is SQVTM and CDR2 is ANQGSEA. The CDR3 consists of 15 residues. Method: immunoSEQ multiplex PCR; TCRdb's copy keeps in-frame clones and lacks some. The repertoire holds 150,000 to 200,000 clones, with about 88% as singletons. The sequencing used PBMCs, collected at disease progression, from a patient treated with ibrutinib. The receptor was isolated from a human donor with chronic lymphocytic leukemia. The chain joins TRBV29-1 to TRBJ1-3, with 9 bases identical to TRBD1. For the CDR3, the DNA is TGCAGCGTTTCCCGGGACAGGGCTTCTGGAAACACCATATATTTT. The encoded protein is CSVSRDRASGNTIYF.